These T cell receptor beta chains were read from a single sample in a study of chemoradiotherapy in HPV16-positive cancers. Libraries were prepared by immunoSEQ multiplex PCR; TCRdb keeps only in-frame clonotypes and omits some of them. Here the sample spans just over 25,000 clones, approximately 90% being singletons. Source: blood, taken from a patient who underwent chemoradiotherapy. The receptors were sampled from a human donor with HPV-associated anogenital cancer. CDR3s include the opening cysteine and the closing phenylalanine or tryptophan. A D gene is named only where the DNA matches it firmly. Clone size is shown for a subset of rows, as once, few, many or a class of expanded clone.

CDR3nt: TGTGCCATCAGTGCCCTTGGGTCTTTGGACGGTGTTGGTTACACCTTC
CDR3aa: CAISALGSLDGVGYTF
d_gene: NA
v_gene: TRBV10-3
abundance: NA
j_gene: TRBJ1-2

CDR3nt: TGTGCTCACCCGGAACTGTACAATGAGCAGTTCTTC
CDR3aa: CAHPELYNEQFF
d_gene: NA
v_gene: TRBV28
abundance: NA
j_gene: TRBJ2-1

CDR3nt: TGTGCCAGCACCCGGGCCTCCTCCAGAGATACGCAGTATTTT
CDR3aa: CASTRASSRDTQYF
d_gene: NA
v_gene: TRBV6-1
abundance: NA
j_gene: TRBJ2-3

CDR3nt: TGTGCCAGCAGACTCGGTGGAGGCCGATGGGAAAAACTGTTTTTT
CDR3aa: CASRLGGGRWEKLFF
d_gene: NA
v_gene: TRBV11-2
abundance: NA
j_gene: TRBJ1-4

CDR3nt: TGTGCCAGCAGCCTGCCGCTAGCGGGGGGAAATACGCAGTATTTT
CDR3aa: CASSLPLAGGNTQYF
d_gene: TRBD2
v_gene: TRBV7-9
abundance: NA
j_gene: TRBJ2-3

CDR3nt: TGTGCCAGCAGCCGGAGCGACCTTTACAATGAGCAGTTCTTC
CDR3aa: CASSRSDLYNEQFF
d_gene: NA
v_gene: TRBV7-9
abundance: NA
j_gene: TRBJ2-1

CDR3nt: TGTGCCAGCAGTGCGCGGGACAACTCTAACTATGGCTACACCTTC
CDR3aa: CASSARDNSNYGYTF
d_gene: NA
v_gene: TRBV2
abundance: NA
j_gene: TRBJ1-2

CDR3nt: TGCGCTTCCCAAGAGGGTGGGCGCTACACCTTC
CDR3aa: CASQEGGRYTF
d_gene: NA
v_gene: TRBV5-1
abundance: NA
j_gene: TRBJ1-2

CDR3nt: TGTGCCAGCAGCTTAGGTTCTAGCGGGCAAGAGACCCAGTACTTC
CDR3aa: CASSLGSSGQETQYF
d_gene: TRBD2
v_gene: TRBV7-2
abundance: NA
j_gene: TRBJ2-5

CDR3nt: TGTGCCTGGAGTGGGGGGGCCGGCACAGATACGCAGTATTTT
CDR3aa: CAWSGGAGTDTQYF
d_gene: NA
v_gene: TRBV30
abundance: NA
j_gene: TRBJ2-3

CDR3nt: TGTGCCAGCAGTCGATGGACAGTTTTC
CDR3aa: CASSRWTVF
d_gene: NA
v_gene: TRBV27
abundance: NA
j_gene: TRBJ1-1

CDR3nt: TGTGCCAGCAGCCTTCGGACTAGCGGCAAAGCGGATGAGCAGTTCTTC
CDR3aa: CASSLRTSGKADEQFF
d_gene: TRBD2
v_gene: TRBV5-4
abundance: NA
j_gene: TRBJ2-1

CDR3nt: TGTGCCAGCAGCTTAGCGCCGGCCACCTCTGGAAACACCATATATTTT
CDR3aa: CASSLAPATSGNTIYF
d_gene: NA
v_gene: TRBV7-9
abundance: NA
j_gene: TRBJ1-3

CDR3nt: TGTGCCAGCAGCCCCTTCGGGACAGGGTACGAGCAGTACTTC
CDR3aa: CASSPFGTGYEQYF
d_gene: TRBD1
v_gene: TRBV7-2
abundance: NA
j_gene: TRBJ2-7

CDR3nt: TGCGCCAGCAGCTTGGGGGGCGGGAGGTTTGGCGATGAGCAGTTCTTC
CDR3aa: CASSLGGGRFGDEQFF
d_gene: TRBD2
v_gene: TRBV5-1
abundance: NA
j_gene: TRBJ2-1

CDR3nt: TGCGCCAGCAGCTTCGCGGGCTCAAGCTCCTACAATGAGCAGTTCTTC
CDR3aa: CASSFAGSSSYNEQFF
d_gene: NA
v_gene: TRBV5-1
abundance: NA
j_gene: TRBJ2-1

CDR3nt: TGTGCCAGCAGCTTAATGAGGGCGAACACTGAAGCTTTCTTT
CDR3aa: CASSLMRANTEAFF
d_gene: NA
v_gene: TRBV5-5
abundance: NA
j_gene: TRBJ1-1

CDR3nt: TGCAGCGTTGATGCCCCTACGGGCCTGAACACTGAAGCTTTCTTT
CDR3aa: CSVDAPTGLNTEAFF
d_gene: NA
v_gene: TRBV29-1
abundance: NA
j_gene: TRBJ1-1

CDR3nt: TGTGCCTGGAGTAGGGACAGCCAAGAGACCCAGTACTTC
CDR3aa: CAWSRDSQETQYF
d_gene: TRBD1
v_gene: TRBV30
abundance: NA
j_gene: TRBJ2-5

CDR3nt: TGCAGCGGGTGCGGGGAGACAGGGCACACTGAAGCTTTCTTT
CDR3aa: CSGCGETGHTEAFF
d_gene: TRBD1
v_gene: TRBV29-1
abundance: NA
j_gene: TRBJ1-1

CDR3nt: TGTGCCAGCGGCGGCCCTGGAGCTTTCTTT
CDR3aa: CASGGPGAFF
d_gene: NA
v_gene: TRBV5-4
abundance: NA
j_gene: TRBJ1-1

CDR3nt: TGTGCCAGCGGAAAGGGGACTAGCGCCGGAGATACGCAGTATTTT
CDR3aa: CASGKGTSAGDTQYF
d_gene: TRBD2
v_gene: TRBV2
abundance: NA
j_gene: TRBJ2-3

CDR3nt: TGCGCCAGCAGCTTTATACCTGGACAGGGCGCCTACGAGCAGTACTTC
CDR3aa: CASSFIPGQGAYEQYF
d_gene: TRBD1
v_gene: TRBV5-1
abundance: NA
j_gene: TRBJ2-7

CDR3nt: TGTGCCTGGAGTGTTTCCCCGGACAGGGCCTATGGCTACACCTTC
CDR3aa: CAWSVSPDRAYGYTF
d_gene: TRBD1
v_gene: TRBV30
abundance: once
j_gene: TRBJ1-2

CDR3nt: TGTGCCAGCAGCTTACTGGGACCGAAGGGCTACGAGCAGTACTTC
CDR3aa: CASSLLGPKGYEQYF
d_gene: NA
v_gene: TRBV7-2
abundance: NA
j_gene: TRBJ2-7

CDR3nt: TGTGCCAGCAGTGATCCCAGGGCAGGTAGCTATGGCTACACCTTC
CDR3aa: CASSDPRAGSYGYTF
d_gene: NA
v_gene: TRBV6-1
abundance: once
j_gene: TRBJ1-2

CDR3nt: TGCGCCAGCAGGGGGACTAGCGGGAGGGTGGATACGCAGTATTTT
CDR3aa: CASRGTSGRVDTQYF
d_gene: TRBD2
v_gene: TRBV10-2
abundance: NA
j_gene: TRBJ2-3

CDR3nt: TGTGCCAGCTCACCATCCTCTGGAAACACCATATATTTT
CDR3aa: CASSPSSGNTIYF
d_gene: NA
v_gene: TRBV18
abundance: NA
j_gene: TRBJ1-3

CDR3nt: TGTGCCAGCAGCTCTTCCGCCGAGGGCTACGAGCAGTACTTC
CDR3aa: CASSSSAEGYEQYF
d_gene: NA
v_gene: TRBV4-2
abundance: NA
j_gene: TRBJ2-7

CDR3nt: TGTGCCAGCAGCGGCGCCGGGACAATGGAGACCCAGTACTTC
CDR3aa: CASSGAGTMETQYF
d_gene: NA
v_gene: TRBV11-2
abundance: NA
j_gene: TRBJ2-5

CDR3nt: TGTGCCAGCAGTTTACAGGGGGCCTCCTACGAGCAGTACTTC
CDR3aa: CASSLQGASYEQYF
d_gene: TRBD1
v_gene: TRBV6-5
abundance: NA
j_gene: TRBJ2-7